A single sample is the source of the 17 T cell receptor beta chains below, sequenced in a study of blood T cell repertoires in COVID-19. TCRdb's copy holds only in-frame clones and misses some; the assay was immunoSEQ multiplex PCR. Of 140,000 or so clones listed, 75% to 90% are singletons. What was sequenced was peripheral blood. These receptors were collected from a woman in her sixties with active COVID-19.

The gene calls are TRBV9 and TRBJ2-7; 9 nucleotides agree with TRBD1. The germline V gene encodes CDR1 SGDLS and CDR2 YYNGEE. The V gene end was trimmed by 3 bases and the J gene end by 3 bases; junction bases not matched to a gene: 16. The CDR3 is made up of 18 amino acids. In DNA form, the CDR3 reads TGTGCCAGCAGCGGTAGCTCCTATGGGGGGACAGGGATCTACGAGCAGTACTTC. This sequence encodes CASSGSSYGGTGIYEQYF.

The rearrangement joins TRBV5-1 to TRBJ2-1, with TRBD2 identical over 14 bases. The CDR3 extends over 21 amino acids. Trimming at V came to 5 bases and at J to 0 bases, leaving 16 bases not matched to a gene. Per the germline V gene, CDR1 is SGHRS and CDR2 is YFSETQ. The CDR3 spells CASSRIRTSGRTLNSYNEQFF. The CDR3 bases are TGCGCCAGCAGTCGAATTCGGACTAGCGGGAGGACCCTCAACTCCTACAATGAGCAGTTCTTC.

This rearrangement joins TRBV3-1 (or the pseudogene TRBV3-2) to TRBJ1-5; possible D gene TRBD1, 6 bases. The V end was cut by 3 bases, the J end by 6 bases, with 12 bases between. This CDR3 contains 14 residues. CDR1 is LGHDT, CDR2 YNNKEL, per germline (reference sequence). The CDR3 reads CASSHGQLTQPQHF. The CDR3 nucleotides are TGTGCCAGCAGCCACGGACAGTTAACTCAGCCCCAGCATTTT.

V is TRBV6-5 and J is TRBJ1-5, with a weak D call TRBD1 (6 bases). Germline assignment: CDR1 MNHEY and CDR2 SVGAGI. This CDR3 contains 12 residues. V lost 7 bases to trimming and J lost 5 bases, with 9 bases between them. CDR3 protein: CASTSGDQPQHF. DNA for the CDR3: TGTGCCAGCACCTCAGGGGATCAGCCCCAGCATTTT.

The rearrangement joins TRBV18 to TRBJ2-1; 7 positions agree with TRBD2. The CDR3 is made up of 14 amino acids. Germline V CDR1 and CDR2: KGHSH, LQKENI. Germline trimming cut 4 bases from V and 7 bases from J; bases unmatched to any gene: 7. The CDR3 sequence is CASSRGRAGNEQFF. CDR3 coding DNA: TGTGCCAGCTCACGTGGGAGGGCCGGAAATGAGCAGTTCTTC.

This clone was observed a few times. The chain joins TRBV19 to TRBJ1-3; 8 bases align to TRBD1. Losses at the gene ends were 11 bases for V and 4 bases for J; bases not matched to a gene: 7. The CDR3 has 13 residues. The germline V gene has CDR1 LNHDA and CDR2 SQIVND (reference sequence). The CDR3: CAGHRTGGNTIYF. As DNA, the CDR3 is TGTGCCGGCCATCGGACAGGGGGAAACACCATATATTTT.

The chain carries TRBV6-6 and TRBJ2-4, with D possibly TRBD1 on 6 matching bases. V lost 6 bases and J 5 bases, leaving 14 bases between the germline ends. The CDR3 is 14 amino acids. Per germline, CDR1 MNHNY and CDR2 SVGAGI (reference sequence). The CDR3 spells CASSLGGSQNIQYF. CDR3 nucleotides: TGTGCCAGCAGCTTAGGGGGATCGCAAAACATTCAGTACTTC.

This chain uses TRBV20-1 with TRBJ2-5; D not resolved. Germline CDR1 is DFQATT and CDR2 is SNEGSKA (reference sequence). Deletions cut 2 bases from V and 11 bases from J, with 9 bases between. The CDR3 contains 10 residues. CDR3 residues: CSARTPDQYF. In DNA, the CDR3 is TGCAGTGCTAGAACTCCCGATCAGTACTTC.

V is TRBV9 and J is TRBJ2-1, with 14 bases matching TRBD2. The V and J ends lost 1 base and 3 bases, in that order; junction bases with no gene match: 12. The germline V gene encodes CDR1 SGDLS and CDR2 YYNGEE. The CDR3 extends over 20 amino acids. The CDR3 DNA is TGTGCCAGCAGCGTATGGGCAGGGACTAGCGGGAGTCCCGTCTACAATGAGCAGTTCTTC. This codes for CASSVWAGTSGSPVYNEQFF.

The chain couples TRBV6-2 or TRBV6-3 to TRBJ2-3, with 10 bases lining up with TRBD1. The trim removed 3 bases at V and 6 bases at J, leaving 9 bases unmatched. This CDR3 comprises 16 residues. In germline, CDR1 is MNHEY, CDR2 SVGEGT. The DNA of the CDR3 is TGTGCCAGCAGTTATCCGGGACAGGGGTATTCGGATACGCAGTATTTT. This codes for CASSYPGQGYSDTQYF.

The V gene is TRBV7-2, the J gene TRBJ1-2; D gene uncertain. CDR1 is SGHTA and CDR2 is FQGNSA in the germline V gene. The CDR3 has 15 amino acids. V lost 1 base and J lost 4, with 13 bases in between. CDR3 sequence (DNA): TGTGCCAGCAGCTTAGGGGTGGGCCAGGCCTATGGCTACACCTTC. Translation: CASSLGVGQAYGYTF.

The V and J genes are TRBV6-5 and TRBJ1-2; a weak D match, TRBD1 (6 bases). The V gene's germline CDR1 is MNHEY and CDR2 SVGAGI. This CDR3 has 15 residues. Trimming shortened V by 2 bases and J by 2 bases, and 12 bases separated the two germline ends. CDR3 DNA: TGTGCCAGCAGTTACGTGACAGGTCAAAACTATGGCTACACCTTC. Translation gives CASSYVTGQNYGYTF.

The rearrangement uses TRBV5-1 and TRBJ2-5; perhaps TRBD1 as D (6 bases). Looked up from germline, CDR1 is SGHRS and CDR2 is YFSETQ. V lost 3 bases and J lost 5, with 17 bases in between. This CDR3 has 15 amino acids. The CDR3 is CASSSSDRPVETQYF. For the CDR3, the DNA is TGCGCCAGCAGCTCTTCCGACAGGCCAGTGGAGACCCAGTACTTC.

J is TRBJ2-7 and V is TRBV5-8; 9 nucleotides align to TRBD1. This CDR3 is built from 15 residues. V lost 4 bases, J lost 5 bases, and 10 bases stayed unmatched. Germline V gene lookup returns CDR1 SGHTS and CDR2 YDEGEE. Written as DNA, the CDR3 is TGTGCCAGCAGCACGGACGGACAGGGGTTTGACGAGCAGTACTTC. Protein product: CASSTDGQGFDEQYF.

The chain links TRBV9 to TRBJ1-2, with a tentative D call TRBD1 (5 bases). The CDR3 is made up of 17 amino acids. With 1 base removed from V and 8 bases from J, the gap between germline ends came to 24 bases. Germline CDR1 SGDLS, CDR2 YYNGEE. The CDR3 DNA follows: TGTGCCAGCAGCGTAATACCCGATACGGCCAGGGTGAGGGGCTACACCTTC. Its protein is CASSVIPDTARVRGYTF.

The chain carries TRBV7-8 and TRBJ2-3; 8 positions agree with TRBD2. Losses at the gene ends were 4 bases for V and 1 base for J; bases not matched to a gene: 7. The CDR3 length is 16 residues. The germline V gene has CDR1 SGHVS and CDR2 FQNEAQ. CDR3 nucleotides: TGTGCCAGCAGCTCCTTAGGAGCGGGAGGCACAGATACGCAGTATTTT. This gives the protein CASSSLGAGGTDTQYF.

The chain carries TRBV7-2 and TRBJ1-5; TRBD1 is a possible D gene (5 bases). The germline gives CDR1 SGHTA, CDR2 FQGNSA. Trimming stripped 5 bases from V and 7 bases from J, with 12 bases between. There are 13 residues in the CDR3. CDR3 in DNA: TGTGCCAGCAGCAGGGGCCCCGGACAGCCCCAGCATTTT. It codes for CASSRGPGQPQHF.